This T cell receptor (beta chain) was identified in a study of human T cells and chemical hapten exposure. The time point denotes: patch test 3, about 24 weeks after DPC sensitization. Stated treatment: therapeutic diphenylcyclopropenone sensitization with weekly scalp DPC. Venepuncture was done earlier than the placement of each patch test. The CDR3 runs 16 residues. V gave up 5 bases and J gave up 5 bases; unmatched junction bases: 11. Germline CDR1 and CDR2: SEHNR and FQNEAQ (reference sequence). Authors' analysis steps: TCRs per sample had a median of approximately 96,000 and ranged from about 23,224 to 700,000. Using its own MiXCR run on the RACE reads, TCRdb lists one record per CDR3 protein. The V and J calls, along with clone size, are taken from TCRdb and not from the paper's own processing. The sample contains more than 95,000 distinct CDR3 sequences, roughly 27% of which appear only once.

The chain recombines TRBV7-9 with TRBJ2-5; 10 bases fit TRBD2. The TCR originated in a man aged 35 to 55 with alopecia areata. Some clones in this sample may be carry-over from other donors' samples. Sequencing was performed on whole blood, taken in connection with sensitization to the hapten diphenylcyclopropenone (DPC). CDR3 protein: CASSPYLTSGNETQYF. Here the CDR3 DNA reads TGTGCCAGCAGCCCTTATCTTACTAGCGGGAATGAGACCCAGTACTTC.